This entry describes one T cell receptor beta chain. This clonotype was picked up many times. This receptor's antigen is unknown. Base qualities were left out, and no much larger clone turns up one base away. The reads were generated on an Illumina HiSeq 2500. Quantitative 5'-RACE with molecular barcodes was the method used to prepare the TCR beta libraries. The original methods were these. A new computational method, built on a probabilistic model of VDJ rearrangement, was used to identify disease-linked TCR variants. TCRdb reprocessing: public reads trimmed at Q25 with fastp, clones called with MiXCR, in-frame beta chains kept. Rows with one shared CDR3 protein collapse into an entry with the most common genes and DNA. These V and J calls are TCRdb output, not the study's own analysis. The sample table holds about 44,000 distinct CDR3 sequences, of which approximately 11% were seen once. More than 1.3% of the sample rests with the top ten.

This sample was included in a study of CD8 T cells in ankylosing spondylitis (dated by TCRdb to 2016 to 2017). Concerning the study at large: T cell receptor beta repertoires were profiled in healthy donors and ankylosing spondylitis patients so that disease-linked TCR variants could be found. The full study cohort was made up of about 25 ankylosing spondylitis patients and roughly 98 healthy donors. Peripheral blood was sampled, and synovial fluid was also collected from ankylosing spondylitis patients.

The CDR3 runs 14 residues from the cysteine to the phenylalanine. Only the CDR3 DNA is retained, 42 bases long and in frame from the first base. Sequences LGHDT (CDR1) and YNNKEL (CDR2) are obtained from the germline V gene (reference sequence). V and J are truncated by 1 base and 1 base respectively, leaving an intervening sequence of 8 bases. Study-level results and caveats: The disease-linked clones were reported to be significantly enriched in matched synovial fluid samples from ankylosing spondylitis patients. A TCR beta motif of about 8 highly homologous amino acid variants appeared characteristic of blood from ankylosing spondylitis patients. In peripheral blood, the disease-linked clones were found at relatively low frequencies and had a CD8+ phenotype. Some of the motif variants had been reported before in the synovial fluid and blood of reactive arthritis patients, a finding that suggests common disease-initiation mechanisms.

The sequence derives from a male donor with ankylosing spondylitis or in good health (not recorded which). Sequenced sample: blood, either unsorted or a sorted T cell fraction (not recorded which). Rearrangement joined TRBV3-1 to TRBJ2-7; there is no confident call for the D gene. In nucleotide form, the sequence is TGTGCCAGCAGCCAAGGAGGTGGTTCCTACGAGCAGTACTTC. This encodes CASSQGGGSYEQYF.